This TCR beta chain emerged from a study of cytomegalovirus exposure and HLA in healthy donors (dated by TCRdb to about 2017). About the study as a whole: According to an earlier analysis of a few hundred of the donors, roughly 180 million T cells yielded over 100 million unique TCR beta sequences and about 300 Gb of sequence data. An early release that covered roughly 600 HLA-typed donors contained around 300 gigabases of sequencing data and around 80 million unique TCR sequences. Among the roughly 370 genotyped donors, approximately 77% belonged to the genetic ancestry cluster associated with self-reported Caucasian donors. The study aimed to test whether signatures of past pathogen exposure could be identified by cataloging public T cell receptors. The T cell repertoires of some 670 subjects were profiled by immunosequencing and related to cytomegalovirus serostatus. A separate validation cohort of roughly 110 different subjects was used in addition to the approximately 700-subject first cohort. To predict cytomegalovirus infection status, the study combined high-throughput TCR immunosequencing, statistical association of individual TCRs with disease status, and machine learning. To study patterns of TCR occurrence, a later analysis re-analyzed previously published TCR beta repertoires from around 700 donors and added high-resolution HLA genotyping. Rather than using new phenotypic data, the later analysis identified candidate immune exposures from TCR beta sequences and from how often those sequences occurred across donors. An earlier analysis of around 640 of the donors used high-throughput TCR beta sequencing to judge whether each TCR beta V gene segment behaved as functional or pseudogenic. Donor age, sex, ethnicity and CMV serostatus were compiled alongside the repertoire data. A later genetic analysis used genome-wide SNP genotypes for about 65% of the 666 donors, treating that subset as a discovery cohort. All discovery cohort repertoires had been generated using a single sequencing platform. Both class I and class II loci were covered by HLA typing, at four-digit resolution. The number of donors typed differed by locus, with about 620-630 for A, B, C, DRB1 and DQB1, around 500 for DQA1, 600 to 610 for DPA1, and some 440 for DPB1. A handful of DR-DQ haplotypes were handled as single units for association and clustering because linkage in the cohort was strong. Among 398 genotyped donors of the cohort, an average of approximately 250,000 unique TCR beta nucleotide sequences were sequenced per donor, roughly a sixth of them non-productive. Study-wide findings and limitations: V-gene and J-gene trimming of TCR beta chains was associated with a missense DCLRE1C variant in a later genetic analysis, and the association was replicated in an independent cohort. Compared with equally common non-associated chains, HLA-associated TCR beta chains in a later analysis were more clonally expanded and had lower generation probabilities. The cohort was sequenced for TCR beta chains only, and without alpha or paired-chain data the features that could be detected were limited. According to a later analysis, parvovirus B19, influenza, CMV and Epstein-Barr virus appeared linked to several top co-occurrence clusters. Roughly 15 rarely observed V segments, including chromosome 9 orphons, were excluded from the earlier analysis of 550 to 700 of the donors because counts were too low. Assigning TCR associations to individual alleles was difficult when HLA alleles, especially DR and DQ, strongly co-occurred. In an earlier analysis of about 540 of the donors, most TCR beta V segments were observed in productive rearrangements about 87% or about 30% of the time, broadly matching IMGT annotations. In vitro tests confirmed that a few of the cytomegalovirus-associated TCR beta chains recognize cytomegalovirus antigens. Correlated functional status among segregating V segments might be attributable to linkage disequilibrium, but an unknown experimental factor could not be ruled out. According to a later genetic analysis, donors in an Asian-associated ancestry cluster had fewer N-insertions in productive TCRs than the approximately 650-donor mean. For the cohort, immune exposure information was limited to CMV serostatus. The presence/absence analyses assumed that sequencing depth was roughly uniform across donors, and that assumption may not be true. A later analysis found that TCR association rates varied across HLA loci, with DRB1 alleles showing the most associated TCRs and HLA-C alleles the fewest. Most TCR sequences were observed very rarely across donors, whereas some public TCRs were present in many individuals. A further reported finding was that TCR beta sequences accurately predicted the HLA-A and HLA-B alleles for most subjects in the first cohort. Specific HLA alleles were associated with 15,000 to 20,000 TCR beta sequences at a false discovery rate of 0.05 in a later analysis. Cytomegalovirus status was reported to be diagnosed by the classifier with high specificity and sensitivity in both the original and validation cohorts. Most CMV-associated TCR beta chains appeared to be HLA-restricted in a later analysis, and the HLA associations seemed to be driven largely by CMV exposure. The 87-base-pair reads could not distinguish some IMGT-functional V segments, including TRBV6-2 and TRBV6-3, so those segments were excluded. A cluster of highly shared sequence variants was judged likely to be a technical artifact of the sequencing pipeline. The authors suggested that the approach could potentially be extended to other disease states and immunological phenotypes. Because HLA typing was missing for some donors at each locus, association tests included only the typed subset. The study listed around 160 TCR beta chains as associated with cytomegalovirus.

On this clone: This clone's antigen is unknown. No base quality values were provided; no much bigger clone lies one nucleotide off.

CDR1 and CDR2, per the germline V gene, are SGHRS and YFSETQ. Counted from cysteine to phenylalanine, this CDR3 has 12 amino acids. The DNA shown is the 36-base CDR3, in frame from base 1. V loses 4 bases of germline sequence and J loses 8 bases, and the interval between the two ends is 10 bases. The cohort was made up of 666 healthy bone marrow donors. Cohort members were all nominally healthy when sampled, although unrecorded immune exposures were likely present. The donor tested CMV seronegative and was one of the 352 seronegative cohort members. A peripheral blood sample was provided by each donor, and peripheral blood mononuclear cells were used for TCR beta sequencing. The Qiagen DNeasy Blood Extraction Kit was used to extract genomic DNA from the blood cell samples. Library preparation used the immunoSEQ multiplex PCR assay. A mixture of 60 forward primers for TCR Vbeta segments and 13 reverse primers for TCR Jbeta segments was used in the multiplex PCR. Amplification of the CDR3 region of rearranged TCR beta genes was performed with a multiplex PCR assay on genomic DNA. The amplified TCR beta libraries were sequenced on the Illumina HiSeq System as 87-base-pair reads. The study's processing was this. Across the 666 repertoires, a later analysis counted roughly 77 million unique TCR beta chains, about 10 million of which were shared by at least two donors. Raw reads were error-corrected and collapsed into unique sequences with a nearest-neighbor algorithm that merged closely related sequences to remove PCR and sequencing errors. To assign V, D and J gene segments, CDR3 sequences were aligned to IMGT reference sequences. For a sequence to be retained, at least a six-nucleotide match to both a V gene segment and a J gene segment was required. A rearrangement counted as productive if the CDR3 had no stop codons and remained in frame with V and J, and every other rearrangement counted as non-productive. Following IMGT convention, CDR3 was defined as the stretch from the second conserved V-encoded cysteine to the conserved J-encoded phenylalanine. The earlier analysis of about 590 of the donors excluded sequences that lacked an unambiguous match to a single V gene segment. An earlier analysis of roughly 590 of the donors called V segments functional above 56.7% productive rearrangements and segregating when the between-donor standard deviation exceeded 5%. A statistical classification framework was built for diagnosing cytomegalovirus status from the catalog of TCR beta chain sequences. A later analysis assigned V and J genes by comparing TCR nucleotide sequences with IMGT/GENE-DB human TR gene sequences. The TCRdist pipeline was used in a later analysis to assign CDR3 sequences and most-parsimonious VDJ recombination scenarios. A later analysis defined each TCR beta chain by its CDR3 amino acid sequence plus V-gene family, and excluded reads lacking a unique V-gene family. A later analysis removed 550 to 650 highly shared, low-generation-probability nucleotide sequences to deal with suspected cross-contamination and a sequencing artifact. For each public chain, a later analysis derived a clonal expansion index from normalized ranks of inferred template counts within each repertoire. Generation probabilities in a later analysis came from a VDJ recombination model fitted to out-of-frame rearrangements, and those results were checked against IGoR. In a later analysis, TCR-TCR, TCR-HLA and TCR-CMV co-occurrence was scored with hypergeometric tests, and a repertoire-size bias correction was applied to TCR pairs. To estimate false discovery rates, a later analysis permuted the HLA or CMV assignments 20 times. A later analysis grouped co-occurring TCRs with DBSCAN, adding TCRdist sequence similarity when clustering within HLA-allele-positive subsets. Repertoires with fewer than 30,000 or more than 120,000 public chains were left out of co-occurrence clustering, as were about five repertoires with anomalous nucleotide sharing. TCRdb holds this immuneACCESS table with in-frame rearrangements only. Some clones are missing; in checked studies, unresolved V genes explain under half, and the rest has no known cause. V and J calls and clone size are copied from that table; D and trimming were computed from the DNA. The sample table contains 150,000 or so clones; only one count was recorded for around 68% of them. Roughly 2.2% of the sample comes from the top ten.

This TCR came from a man aged 30 to 45 in good health and CMV-seronegative. The sequenced sample was PBMCs. The chain links TRBV5-1 with TRBJ2-1; the D segment could be TRBD1, given 5 matching bases. In nucleotide form, the sequence is TGCGCCAGCAGCGTAAGGGGCGATGAGCAGTTCTTC. Translated, it reads CASSVRGDEQFF.